What follows are 29 T cell receptor beta chains derived from one specimen sequenced in a study of blood T cell repertoires in COVID-19. Here immunoSEQ multiplex PCR was the method, and the copy in TCRdb shows in-frame clones only, minus some. Of roughly 100,000 clones in the sample, around nine tenths were seen once. The specimen sequenced was peripheral blood. The receptor set was obtained from a human donor in a cohort sampled during active COVID-19.

The J gene is TRBJ1-5, the V gene TRBV7-2; the D is unclear. CDR3 length equals 16 residues. V lost 0 bases, J lost 1 base, and 10 bases lay in between. In germline, CDR1 is SGHTA, CDR2 FQGNSA. This CDR3 is CASSLAGRESNQPQHF. The DNA for the CDR3 is TGTGCCAGCAGCTTAGCGGGCAGAGAAAGCAATCAGCCCCAGCATTTT.

This chain links TRBV12-3 or TRBV12-4 with TRBJ1-4; D gene ambiguous. There are 12 residues in the CDR3. The V gene lost 3 bases and the J gene lost 7 bases, with 6 bases spanning the gap. In DNA, the CDR3 is TGTGCCAGCAGTTTTGGAGTTGAAAAACTGTTTTTT. Amino acids: CASSFGVEKLFF.

This chain links TRBV28 with TRBJ1-3, with D possibly TRBD1 on 5 matching bases. Germline loops: CDR1 MDHEN, CDR2 SYDVKM. Trimming cost V 3 bases and J 4 bases, with 13 bases left between them. This CDR3 is built from 15 residues. CDR3 amino acids: CASSFLGAQGNTIYF. The CDR3 DNA is TGTGCCAGCAGTTTTTTAGGGGCGCAAGGAAACACCATATATTTT.

The chain recombines TRBV7-9 with TRBJ2-2; D is perhaps TRBD1 (5 bases). This CDR3 is 16 amino acids long. V gave up 3 bases and J gave up 8 bases, with 19 bases separating them. Germline values: CDR1 SEHNR, CDR2 FQNEAQ (reference sequence). CDR3 sequence reads: CASSFMGRGSGGELFF. CDR3 nucleotide sequence: TGTGCCAGCAGCTTTATGGGAAGGGGATCAGGAGGGGAGCTGTTTTTT. The entire variable domain, with the rest obtained from reference TRBV7-9 and TRBJ2-2, is as follows: DTGVSQNPRHKITKRGQNVTFRCDPISEHNRLYWYRQTLGQGPEFLTYFQNEAQLEKSRLLSDRFSAERPKGSFSTLEIQRTEQGDSAMYLCASSFMGRGSGGELFFGEGSRLTVL.

In the case of this clone: The DNA is left out, because the CDR3 cannot be placed on it with certainty; the CDR3 is given as TCRdb lists it. V is TRBV4-1 and J is TRBJ2-5; the DNA was not used to check the table's D call, TRBD1. The germline gives CDR1 MGHRA, CDR2 YSYEKL. The CDR3 contains 15 residues when both ends are counted. The CDR3 loop is CASSQFGPGQETQYF.

The rearrangement joins TRBV20-1 to TRBJ2-5; D uncertain. The CDR3 has 10 amino acids. V lost 6 bases to trimming and J lost 5 bases, with 7 bases between them. Germline loops: CDR1 DFQATT, CDR2 SNEGSKA (reference sequence). This chain's CDR3 is CSAQEETQYF. CDR3 in DNA: TGCAGTGCCCAAGAGGAGACCCAGTACTTC.

J is TRBJ2-7 and V is TRBV7-3; TRBD2 might be the D (6 bases). V was cut by 2 bases and J by 3 bases, with 8 bases left in between. Germline CDR1 is SGHTA and CDR2 is FQGTGA. The CDR3 is 13 residues long. DNA of the CDR3: TGTGCCAGCAGCTTAGGGGGAGGCTACGAGCAGTACTTC. Amino acid sequence: CASSLGGGYEQYF. The full variable domain, with the rest looked up from reference TRBV7-3 and TRBJ2-7, is GAGVSQTPSNKVTEKGKYVELRCDPISGHTALYWYRQSLGQGPEFLIYFQGTGAADDSGLPNDRFFAVRPEGSVSTLKIQRTERGDSAVYLCASSLGGGYEQYFGPGTRLTVT.

There are a few counts of this clone. The chain recombines TRBV12-3 or TRBV12-4 with TRBJ2-7, with D possibly matching TRBD1 (6 bases). The CDR3 loop spans 12 amino acids. The V and J ends lost 3 bases and 7 bases respectively, with 10 bases between them. The CDR3 DNA is TGTGCCAGCAGTTTTCAGGGGAAAGAGCAGTACTTC. Its protein product is CASSFQGKEQYF.

The J gene is TRBJ1-2, the V gene TRBV7-2, with TRBD1 matching over 8 bases. Germline CDR1 SGHTA, CDR2 FQGNSA. The CDR3 consists of 15 residues. The ends lost 5 bases at V and 4 bases at J; junction bases unmatched: 9. The CDR3 bases are TGTGCCAGCAGCCCGGACAGGGTAGGGTCCTATGGCTACACCTTC. It is translated as CASSPDRVGSYGYTF.

The chain links TRBV4-3 to TRBJ2-1, with D hard to call. V lost 0 bases to trimming and J lost 9 bases, with 21 bases between them. CDR3 length equals 17 residues. Germline values: CDR1 LGHNA, CDR2 YSLEER. In DNA form, the CDR3 reads TGCGCCAGCAGCCAAGATTTTAATCGAGCCGATCTCGGTGAGCAGTTCTTC. It specifies CASSQDFNRADLGEQFF.

The chain carries TRBV11-2 and TRBJ2-1, with D possibly matching TRBD1 (6 bases). V gave up 8 bases and J gave up 10 bases, with 6 bases separating them. This CDR3 region has 9 residues. Germline assignment: CDR1 SGHAT and CDR2 FQNNGV. CDR3: CASGTEQFF. CDR3 in DNA: TGTGCCAGCGGGACAGAGCAGTTCTTC. Filled out from reference TRBV11-2 and TRBJ2-1, the complete variable domain reads EAGVAQSPRYKIIEKRQSVAFWCNPISGHATLYWYQQILGQGPKLLIQFQNNGVVDDSQLPKDRFSAERLKGVDSTLKIQPAKLEDSAVYLCASGTEQFFGPGTRLTVL.

This rearrangement joins TRBV9 to TRBJ2-5; a possible D gene is TRBD2 (5 bases). Per germline, CDR1 SGDLS and CDR2 YYNGEE. The germline V and J ends were trimmed by 2 bases and 1 base, with 9 bases remaining between them. This CDR3 region has 14 residues. The CDR3 region is CASSVAGGQETQYF. The CDR3 bases are TGTGCCAGCAGCGTCGCGGGCGGCCAAGAGACCCAGTACTTC.

This sequence joins TRBV20-1 and TRBJ2-7, with TRBD1 matching 9 bases. The CDR3 sequence is 14 residues long. CDR1 and CDR2 (germline): DFQATT, SNEGSKA (reference sequence). The J segment lost 0 bases and the V segment lost 4 bases, leaving 4 bases of the junction unmatched. CDR3 nucleotide sequence: TGCAGTGCTACTGACAGGGGGAACTCCTACGAGCAGTACTTC. Translation gives CSATDRGNSYEQYF.

The chain links TRBV28 to TRBJ1-3, with TRBD1 as a possible D gene (5 bases). V shed 6 bases and J shed 1 base, with 13 bases lying between them. The germline V gene has CDR1 MDHEN and CDR2 SYDVKM. This CDR3 is 15 amino acids long. DNA for the CDR3: TGTGCCAGCAGCCCGTGGGGGGGTTCTGGAAACACCATATATTTT. Encoded protein: CASSPWGGSGNTIYF.

This chain uses TRBV19 with TRBJ1-1, with 8 bases that match TRBD1. V was pared by 1 base and J by 4 bases, with 5 bases of the junction left unmatched. Germline values: CDR1 LNHDA, CDR2 SQIVND (reference sequence). CDR3 length: 15 residues. CDR3 region: CASSIAGGASTEAFF. In nucleotides, the CDR3 is TGTGCCAGTAGTATAGCAGGGGGCGCGAGCACTGAAGCTTTCTTT.

In its sample, this clone was seen once. J is TRBJ1-1 and V is TRBV24-1; D perhaps matches TRBD1 (5 bases). V dropped 9 bases and J dropped 2 bases, with 12 bases sitting between them. This CDR3 region has 13 residues. Germline assignment: CDR1 KGHDR and CDR2 SFDVKD. In DNA, the CDR3 is TGTGCCACCCGCGACAGCCTAAACACTGAAGCTTTCTTT. It encodes CATRDSLNTEAFF.

J is TRBJ1-2 and V is TRBV4-3; D not resolved. Trimming took off 0 bases at V and 5 bases at J, with 19 bases between the two ends. Germline CDR1 and CDR2: LGHNA and YSLEER. The CDR3 extends over 17 amino acids. CDR3 sequence reads: CASSQDTTRGSPYGYTF. The CDR3 nucleotides read TGCGCCAGCAGCCAAGATACCACCCGTGGGAGCCCGTATGGCTACACCTTC.

In the case of this clone: Other DNA sequences in the same sample also yield this CDR3. J is TRBJ1-5 and V is TRBV24-1; 8 bases align to TRBD1. Germline V gene data show CDR1 as KGHDR and CDR2 as SFDVKD. Losses at the gene ends were 4 bases for V and 3 bases for J; bases not matched to a gene: 4. The CDR3 contains 15 residues. This chain's CDR3 is CATSEGTGFNQPQHF. Written as DNA, the CDR3 is TGTGCCACCAGTGAAGGGACAGGTTTCAATCAGCCCCAGCATTTT.

J is TRBJ2-3 and V is TRBV9; perhaps TRBD2 as D (6 bases). The CDR3 length is 18 residues. With 3 bases removed from V and 3 bases from J, the gap between germline ends came to 23 bases. From germline, CDR1 is SGDLS and CDR2 YYNGEE. CDR3 sequence reads: CASSEDFAGPPSTDTQYF. As DNA, the CDR3 is TGTGCCAGCAGCGAGGACTTTGCGGGGCCCCCTTCGACAGATACGCAGTATTTT. The full variable domain, completed using reference TRBV9 and TRBJ2-3, is DSGVTQTPKHLITATGQRVTLRCSPRSGDLSVYWYQQSLDQGLQFLIQYYNGEERAKGNILERFSAQQFPDLHSELNLSSLELGDSALYFCASSEDFAGPPSTDTQYFGPGTRLTVL.

V gene TRBV7-3 combines with J gene TRBJ2-3; 15 bases map to TRBD2. V shed 5 bases, J shed 0 bases, and the junction held 12 bases outside the gene matches. The V gene's germline CDR1 is SGHTA and CDR2 FQGTGA. This CDR3 contains 20 residues. CDR3 protein: CASSPGWGLAGGPSTDTQYF. Written as DNA, the CDR3 is TGTGCCAGCAGCCCCGGGTGGGGACTAGCGGGGGGACCTAGCACAGATACGCAGTATTTT.

The chain links TRBV9 to TRBJ2-2; 8 nucleotides match TRBD1. This CDR3 spans 15 amino acids. Germline CDR1 reads SGDLS; CDR2 reads YYNGEE. The trim removed 4 bases at V and 4 bases at J, leaving 6 bases unmatched. CDR3 DNA sequence: TGTGCCAGCAGCCCCAGGGGGCAGGGCACCGGGGAGCTGTTTTTT. This codes for CASSPRGQGTGELFF.

This chain links TRBV6-1 with TRBJ1-5; D ambiguous. From germline, CDR1 is MNHNS and CDR2 SASEGT. The CDR3 covers 13 residues. Trimming shortened V by 3 bases and J by 3 bases, and 6 bases separated the two germline ends. Written as DNA, the CDR3 is TGTGCCAGCAGTGACAGATACAATCAGCCCCAGCATTTT. This sequence encodes CASSDRYNQPQHF.

V gene TRBV18 combines with J gene TRBJ1-1; D unresolved. Per the germline V gene, CDR1 is KGHSH and CDR2 is LQKENI. The CDR3 contains 21 residues. Deletions cut 5 bases from V and 0 bases from J, with 31 bases between. The CDR3 sequence: CASSIGWFGSQGSTMNTEAFF. In nucleotides, the CDR3 is TGTGCCAGCTCAATTGGGTGGTTTGGGAGTCAAGGATCGACTATGAACACTGAAGCTTTCTTT. Combining the CDR3 with reference TRBV18 and TRBJ1-1 gives the whole variable domain NAGVMQNPRHLVRRRGQEARLRCSPMKGHSHVYWYRQLPEEGLKFMVYLQKENIIDESGMPKERFSAEFPKEGPSILRIQQVVRGDSAAYFCASSIGWFGSQGSTMNTEAFFGQGTRLTVV.

CDR3: CASSSVDEQFF. In DNA, the CDR3 is TGTGCCAGCAGCTCTGTAGATGAGCAGTTCTTC. The J gene is TRBJ2-1, the V gene TRBV13, with D uncertain. The germline V gene encodes CDR1 PRHDT and CDR2 FYEKMQ (reference sequence). This CDR3 is 11 amino acids long. Trimming shortened V by 4 bases and J by 8 bases, and 6 bases separated the two germline ends.

V gene TRBV7-2 combines with J gene TRBJ2-7; D gene ambiguous. Germline V gives CDR1 SGHTA, CDR2 FQGNSA. The CDR3 is made up of 12 amino acids. Deletions cut 1 base from V and 4 bases from J, with 5 bases between. The CDR3 DNA sequence: TGTGCCAGCAGCTTAGTCGGTTACGAGCAGTACTTC. Protein product: CASSLVGYEQYF.

The chain has TRBV3-1 (or the pseudogene TRBV3-2) and TRBJ2-4; no clear D gene. The V end lost 1 base, the J end lost 13 bases, and 14 bases lay between the germline ends. CDR3 length: 13 amino acids. CDR1 is LGHDT, CDR2 YNNKEL, per germline (reference sequence). The DNA for the CDR3 is TGTGCCAGCAGCCAAGGGTCTAGTATCGCCCAGTACTTC. It codes for CASSQGSSIAQYF.

This CDR3 is CASSLGIGFQPQHF. The CDR3 DNA is TGTGCCAGCAGCTTGGGGATCGGGTTCCAGCCCCAGCATTTT. The chain carries TRBV5-8 and TRBJ1-5, with D hard to call. V lost 0 bases to trimming and J lost 7 bases, with 11 bases between them. This CDR3 is 14 amino acids long. Germline CDR1 and CDR2: SGHTS and YDEGEE.

The V and J genes are TRBV4-3 and TRBJ1-3; perhaps TRBD1 as D (5 bases). This CDR3 is built from 16 residues. Germline CDR1 and CDR2: LGHNA and YSLEER. With 1 base removed from V and 0 bases from J, the gap between germline ends came to 10 bases. CDR3 region: CASSQGKGPSGNTIYF. The CDR3 bases are TGCGCCAGCAGCCAAGGGAAGGGGCCCTCTGGAAACACCATATATTTT.

The chain joins TRBV19 to TRBJ1-2, with D possibly matching TRBD1 (5 bases). This CDR3 has 17 amino acids. CDR1 is LNHDA, CDR2 SQIVND, per germline (reference sequence). The V and J ends lost 0 bases and 4 bases respectively, with 18 bases between them. The CDR3 nucleotides are TGTGCCAGTAGTATAGATCTGGGGCCGCCCCAAATCTATGGCTACACCTTC. Protein product: CASSIDLGPPQIYGYTF.